Listed here are 21 T cell receptor beta chains from one sample, sequenced in a study of immune evolution from preneoplasia to lung adenocarcinoma. Generated by immunoSEQ multiplex PCR, the TCRdb table keeps only in-frame clones and is missing some. The sample includes roughly 2,000 clones, 84% of them seen just once. Sequencing used FFPE lung adenocarcinoma in situ tissue. The receptors here all came from a person between 60 and 80 years old with lung adenocarcinoma.

This clone showed up just a few times. The gene calls are TRBV7-6 and TRBJ2-3; 11 positions match TRBD2. J lost 0 bases, V lost 3 bases, and 2 bases had no gene match. Germline V CDR1 and CDR2: SGHVS, FNYEAQ. This CDR3 is 16 amino acids long. The CDR3 sequence is CASSFGTSGSTDTQYF. The CDR3 nucleotides read TGTGCCAGCAGCTTTGGGACTAGCGGTAGCACAGATACGCAGTATTTT.

J is TRBJ2-5 and V is TRBV7-9; D is unresolved. V lost 5 bases to trimming and J lost 0 bases, with 10 bases between them. The CDR3 is 14 amino acids. Germline V gene lookup returns CDR1 SEHNR and CDR2 FQNEAQ (reference sequence). The CDR3 nucleotides read TGTGCCAGCAGCCGAGTCCGAGACCAAGAGACCCAGTACTTC. It encodes CASSRVRDQETQYF.

The CDR3, as DNA: TGTGCCAGCAGCTCGGACAGCGATAATTCACCCCTCCACTTT. It translates to CASSSDSDNSPLHF. V is TRBV7-9 and J is TRBJ1-6; the D gene is possibly TRBD1 (6 bases). V dropped 4 bases and J dropped 5 bases, with 9 bases sitting between them. This CDR3 has 14 residues. Looked up from germline, CDR1 is SEHNR and CDR2 is FQNEAQ (reference sequence).

The chain employs TRBV29-1 and TRBJ1-2, with D maybe TRBD1 (6 bases). This CDR3 has 12 residues. CDR1 is SQVTM and CDR2 is ANQGSEA in the germline V gene. The V and J ends lost 7 bases and 7 bases respectively, with 16 bases between them. The CDR3 protein is CSAMGGGGGYTF. CDR3 sequence (DNA): TGCAGCGCCATGGGGGGCGGAGGTGGCTACACCTTC.

V is TRBV27 and J is TRBJ1-3; D is unresolved. The germline CDR1 and CDR2 sequences are MNHEY and SMNVEV (reference sequence). V lost 5 bases and J lost 0, with 8 bases in between. The CDR3 spans 14 residues. CDR3 residues: CASSPTISGNTIYF. CDR3 DNA: TGTGCCAGCAGTCCCACAATCTCTGGAAACACCATATATTTT.

This sequence joins TRBV5-1 and TRBJ2-3; D is unclear. The CDR3 has 11 residues. Trimming removed 2 bases from V and 5 bases from J, with 3 bases in between. Germline V gene data show CDR1 as SGHRS and CDR2 as YFSETQ. This chain's CDR3 is CASSLQDTQYF. In nucleotides, the CDR3 is TGCGCCAGCAGCTTACAAGATACGCAGTATTTT.

The rearrangement uses TRBV7-9 and TRBJ2-1; TRBD2 aligns across 9 bases. V shed 6 bases, J shed 5 bases, and the junction held 11 bases outside the gene matches. The germline V gene has CDR1 SEHNR and CDR2 FQNEAQ (reference sequence). CDR3 length equals 16 residues. This chain's CDR3 is CASRDFRSGSHNEQFF. CDR3 coding DNA: TGTGCCAGCAGGGACTTTCGTAGCGGGAGCCACAATGAGCAGTTCTTC.

By proportion, this clone is large. Other DNA sequences from this sample encode an identical CDR3 as well. The chain is built from TRBV18 and TRBJ2-7; D is unclear. CDR3 size: 12 residues. V was trimmed by 6 bases and J by 4 bases, leaving 10 bases between them. Germline values: CDR1 KGHSH, CDR2 LQKENI. The CDR3 sequence is CASSPEGYEQYF. For the CDR3, the DNA is TGTGCCAGCTCCCCTGAAGGGTACGAGCAGTACTTC. Variable domain in full (rest from reference TRBV18 and TRBJ2-7): NAGVMQNPRHLVRRRGQEARLRCSPMKGHSHVYWYRQLPEEGLKFMVYLQKENIIDESGMPKERFSAEFPKEGPSILRIQQVVRGDSAAYFCASSPEGYEQYFGPGTRLTVT.

Here the CDR3 DNA reads TGTGCCAGCAGGCAGATGGACTCTGGAAACACCATATATTTT. This translates into CASRQMDSGNTIYF. The gene calls are TRBV28 and TRBJ1-3; D is uncertain. The germline V and J ends were trimmed by 6 bases and 0 bases, with 9 bases remaining between them. In germline, CDR1 is MDHEN, CDR2 SYDVKM. CDR3 length: 14 amino acids. The full variable domain, in which reference TRBV28 and TRBJ1-3 provide the parts outside the CDR3, is DVKVTQSSRYLVKRTGEKVFLECVQDMDHENMFWYRQDPGLGLRLIYFSYDVKMKEKGDIPEGYSVSREKKERFSLILESASTNQTSMYLCASRQMDSGNTIYFGEGSWLTVV.

V is TRBV6-9 and J is TRBJ2-7; 10 bases align to TRBD1. The CDR3 runs to 16 residues. Germline V gene data show CDR1 as MNHGY and CDR2 as SVAAGI. V shed 7 bases, J shed 2 bases, and the junction held 11 bases outside the gene matches. The CDR3 DNA follows: TGTGCCAGCAATCCTCGGACAGGGGGATTAGCCTACGAGCAGTACTTC. Amino acids: CASNPRTGGLAYEQYF.

The chain uses TRBV5-1 and TRBJ1-2; 8 bases line up with TRBD1. The length of the CDR3 is 14 residues. Trimming took 4 bases from V and 6 from J; bases not matched to a gene: 8. The germline CDR1 and CDR2 sequences are SGHRS and YFSETQ. Here the CDR3 reads CASSASDRVDGYTF. The DNA for the CDR3 is TGCGCCAGCAGCGCCTCGGACAGGGTCGATGGCTACACCTTC. The full variable domain, in which reference TRBV5-1 and TRBJ1-2 provide the parts outside the CDR3, is KAGVTQTPRYLIKTRGQQVTLSCSPISGHRSVSWYQQTPGQGLQFLFEYFSETQRNKGNFPGRFSGRQFSNSRSEMNVSTLELGDSALYLCASSASDRVDGYTFGSGTRLTVV.

The chain uses TRBV19 and TRBJ1-1; no clear D. This CDR3 comprises 13 residues. The germline V gene has CDR1 LNHDA and CDR2 SQIVND (reference sequence). Trimming removed 7 bases from V and 5 bases from J, with 14 bases in between. CDR3 in amino acids: CASTYGVRTEAFF. CDR3 coding DNA: TGTGCCAGTACCTACGGGGTGCGGACTGAAGCTTTCTTT.

The CDR3 nucleotides read TGTGCCAGCAGTGAGGGAGGGAGGGAGTACAATGAGCAGTTCTTC. Translation gives CASSEGGREYNEQFF. V usage is TRBV2 and J usage is TRBJ2-1, with TRBD2 matching over 7 bases. V lost 3 bases and J lost 4; bases outside the gene matches: 6. CDR3 length equals 15 residues. The germline CDR1 and CDR2 sequences are SNHLY and FYNNEI. Together with reference TRBV2 and TRBJ2-1, the CDR3 gives the full variable domain: EPEVTQTPSHQVTQMGQEVILRCVPISNHLYFYWYRQILGQKVEFLVSFYNNEISEKSEIFDDQFSVERPDGSNFTLKIRSTKLEDSAMYFCASSEGGREYNEQFFGPGTRLTVL.

The chain links TRBV7-2 to TRBJ2-5; D is undetermined. The CDR3 runs 15 residues. Germline V gene data show CDR1 as SGHTA and CDR2 as FQGNSA. V lost 1 base and J lost 4, with 13 bases in between. DNA for the CDR3: TGTGCCAGCAGCTTAGATAACGAAGCCGGAGAGACCCAGTACTTC. Its protein is CASSLDNEAGETQYF.

The chain combines TRBV4-3 with TRBJ2-7; D is perhaps TRBD1 (6 bases). This CDR3 region has 19 residues. Trimming cost V 0 bases and J 4 bases, with 25 bases left between them. Germline V gene data show CDR1 as LGHNA and CDR2 as YSLEER. The CDR3 DNA is TGCGCCAGCAGCCAAGAGTTGGACAGCTCGCGGCCGGACGATTACGAGCAGTACTTC. This codes for CASSQELDSSRPDDYEQYF.

The rearrangement joins TRBV28 to TRBJ1-5; TRBD1 matches at 7 bases. Germline CDR1 and CDR2: MDHEN and SYDVKM. Trimming cost V 2 bases and J 7 bases; bases outside gene matches: 8. The CDR3 is 15 residues long. The CDR3 nucleotides are TGTGCCAGCAGTTTACAGGGGGGCGGGGGACAGCCCCAGCATTTT. Translation gives CASSLQGGGGQPQHF.

This clone appeared once. This sequence joins TRBV18 and TRBJ1-2, with D uncertain. V was trimmed by 3 bases and J by 1 base, leaving 9 bases between them. Germline V CDR1 and CDR2: KGHSH, LQKENI. CDR3 size: 14 residues. In DNA form, the CDR3 reads TGTGCCAGCTCACCCGGACGGGATAACTATGGCTACACCTTC. Amino acid sequence: CASSPGRDNYGYTF.

This chain uses TRBV7-3 with TRBJ1-3; no definite D call. CDR3 length: 17 residues. Trimming pared 2 bases from V and 2 bases from J, leaving 16 bases between. Germline V gives CDR1 SGHTA, CDR2 FQGTGA. CDR3 in amino acids: CASSLFLTRLAGNTIYF. The CDR3 DNA sequence: TGTGCCAGCAGCTTATTCCTCACTAGGCTTGCTGGAAACACCATATATTTT.

The rearrangement uses TRBV18 and TRBJ2-3, with D uncertain. The CDR3 has 18 residues. Trimming cost V 3 bases and J 0 bases, with 19 bases left between them. The germline CDR1 and CDR2 sequences are KGHSH and LQKENI. The CDR3 nucleotides read TGTGCCAGCTCACCTCTAACCATTACTACACTAAGCACAGATACGCAGTATTTT. Amino acid sequence: CASSPLTITTLSTDTQYF.

The gene calls are TRBV28 and TRBJ2-5; D tentatively fits TRBD1 or TRBD2 (7 bases each). The germline V and J ends were trimmed by 5 bases and 6 bases, with 19 bases remaining between them. The germline gives CDR1 MDHEN, CDR2 SYDVKM. The CDR3 contains 15 residues. CDR3 nucleotides: TGTGCCAGCAGTCCGCGGGGGACAGTCGTAAAGACCCAGTACTTC. Translating it yields CASSPRGTVVKTQYF.

V and J are TRBV20-1 and TRBJ1-3; no clear D. The V gene lost 5 bases and the J gene lost 4 bases, with 6 bases spanning the gap. CDR1 and CDR2 from the germline V gene are DFQATT and SNEGSKA (reference sequence). The CDR3 is 11 residues long. The chain's CDR3 is CSALSGNTIYF. The CDR3 nucleotides read TGCAGTGCTTTGTCGGGAAACACCATATATTTT.